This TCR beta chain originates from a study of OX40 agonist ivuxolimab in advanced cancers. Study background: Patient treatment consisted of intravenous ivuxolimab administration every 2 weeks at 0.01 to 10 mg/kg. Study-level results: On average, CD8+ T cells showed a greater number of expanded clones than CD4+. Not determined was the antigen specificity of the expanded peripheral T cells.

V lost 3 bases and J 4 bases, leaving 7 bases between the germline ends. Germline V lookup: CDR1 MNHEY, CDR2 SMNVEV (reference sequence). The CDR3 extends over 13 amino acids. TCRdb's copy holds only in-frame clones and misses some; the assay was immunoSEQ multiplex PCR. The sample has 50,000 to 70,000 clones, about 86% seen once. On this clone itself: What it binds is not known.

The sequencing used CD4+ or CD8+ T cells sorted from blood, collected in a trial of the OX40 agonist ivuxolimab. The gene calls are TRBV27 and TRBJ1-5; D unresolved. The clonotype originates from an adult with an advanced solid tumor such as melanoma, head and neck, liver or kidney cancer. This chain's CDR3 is CASSFAGNQPQHF. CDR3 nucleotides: TGTGCCAGCAGTTTCGCGGGGAATCAGCCCCAGCATTTT.